This TCR beta chain was identified during a study of blood T cell repertoires in COVID-19. CDR1 MNHEY and CDR2 SVGAGI come from the germline V gene. The length of the CDR3 is 14 residues. Trimming removed 8 bases at V and 4 bases at J, with 15 bases between. Produced via immunoSEQ multiplex PCR; TCRdb's table is partial and in-frame only. The table records fewer than 400,000 clones, roughly 91% of them present only once. The chain carries TRBV6-5 and TRBJ1-3, with D maybe TRBD1 (6 bases). This TCR came from a woman aged 25 to 39 who had recovered from COVID-19. Sequenced input: PBMCs or T cells enriched from blood (not recorded which). The CDR3 DNA follows: TGTGCCAGCGCCGCGGGGGCGCAGGGAAACACCATATATTTT. Translation gives CASAAGAQGNTIYF.